What follows is one TCR beta chain and its context. What it binds is not known. The data are from a study of cytomegalovirus exposure and HLA in healthy donors. Overall study context: Inside one of the first data releases sat roughly 80 million unique TCRs taken from HLA-typed donors. There were more than 350 genotyped donors. Of these, 81% fell in the genetic ancestry cluster associated with self-reported Caucasian donors. Whole-study findings and limits: Reports state that TCR beta sequences accurately predicted most subjects' HLA-A and HLA-B alleles. Rarity held for most TCR sequences, but there were some public TCRs that occurred in many donors.

Trimming at V came to 7 bases and at J to 5 bases, leaving 9 bases not matched to a gene. The CDR3 consists of 13 residues. Looked up from germline, CDR1 is SQVTM and CDR2 is ANQGSEA. PCR involved 60 Vbeta and 13 Jbeta primers. Repertoires were generated with immunoSEQ multiplex PCR, while TCRdb's copy carries only in-frame clones and drops some. Of roughly 180,000 clones in the sample, roughly 80% were seen once. The chain has TRBV29-1 and TRBJ2-5; 8 bases are shared with TRBD2. This clonotype was obtained from a female donor in good health and CMV-seronegative. The sequencing input was PBMCs. CDR3 in DNA: TGCAGCGCCGCGAGCCTAGCGGGTGAGACCCAGTACTTC. Its translation: CSAASLAGETQYF.